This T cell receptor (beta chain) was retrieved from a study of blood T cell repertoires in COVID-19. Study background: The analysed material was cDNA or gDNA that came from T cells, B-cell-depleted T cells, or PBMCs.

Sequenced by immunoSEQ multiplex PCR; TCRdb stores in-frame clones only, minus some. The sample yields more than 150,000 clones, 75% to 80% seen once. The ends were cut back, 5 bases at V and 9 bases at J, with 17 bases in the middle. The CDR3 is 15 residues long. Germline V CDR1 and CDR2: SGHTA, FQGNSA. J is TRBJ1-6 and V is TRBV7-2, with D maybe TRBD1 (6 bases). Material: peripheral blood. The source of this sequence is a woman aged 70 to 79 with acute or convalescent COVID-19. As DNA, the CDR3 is TGTGCCAGCAGCGAATATACAGGGCAGGTTTCACCCCTCCACTTT. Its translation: CASSEYTGQVSPLHF.